Detailed here is one TCR beta chain. The RNA input was about 0.5 to 1 ug, and it was reverse transcribed with random hexamers. MiXCR, run by TCRdb on the immunoSEQ multiplex PCR reads, gives a single entry per CDR3 protein. The sample contains roughly 400,000 distinct CDR3 sequences, approximately 85% of which appear only once. TEMRA cells were FACS-enriched, unlike CD8+ and CD4+ T cells, which were negatively isolated. This record comes from a study of CD8 T cells in Susac syndrome. The J segment lost 4 bases and the V segment lost 5 bases, leaving 13 bases of the junction unmatched. Germline V gene lookup returns CDR1 SGHVS and CDR2 FQNEAQ. The CDR3 is made up of 17 amino acids.

Sample: CD8+ T cells from PBMCs. The TCR sequence derives from a human donor with multiple sclerosis. This chain connects TRBV7-8 to TRBJ2-1; TRBD2 agrees at 8 bases. This chain's CDR3 is CASSPDLRGAFYNEQFF. CDR3 bases: TGTGCCAGCAGCCCCGACTTGCGGGGGGCTTTTTACAATGAGCAGTTCTTC.